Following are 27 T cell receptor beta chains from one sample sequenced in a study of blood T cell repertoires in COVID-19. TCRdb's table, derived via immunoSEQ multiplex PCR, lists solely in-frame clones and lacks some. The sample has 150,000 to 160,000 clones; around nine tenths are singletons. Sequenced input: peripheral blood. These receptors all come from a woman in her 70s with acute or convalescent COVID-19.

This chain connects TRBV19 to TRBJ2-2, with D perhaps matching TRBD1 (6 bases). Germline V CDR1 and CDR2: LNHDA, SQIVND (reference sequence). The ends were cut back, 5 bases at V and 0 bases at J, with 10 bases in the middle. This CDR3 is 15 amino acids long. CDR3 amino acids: CASSRTDANTGELFF. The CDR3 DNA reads TGTGCCAGTAGTCGGACAGACGCGAACACCGGGGAGCTGTTTTTT. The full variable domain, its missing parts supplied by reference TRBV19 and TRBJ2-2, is DGGITQSPKYLFRKEGQNVTLSCEQNLNHDAMYWYRQDPGQGLRLIYYSQIVNDFQKGDIAEGYSVSREKKESFPLTVTSAQKNPTAFYLCASSRTDANTGELFFGEGSRLTVL.

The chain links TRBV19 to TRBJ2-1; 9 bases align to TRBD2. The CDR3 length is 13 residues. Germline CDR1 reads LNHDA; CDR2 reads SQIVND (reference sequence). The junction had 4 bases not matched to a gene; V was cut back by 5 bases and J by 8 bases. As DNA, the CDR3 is TGTGCCAGTAGTCCTAGCGGGGACTATGAGCAGTTCTTC. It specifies CASSPSGDYEQFF.

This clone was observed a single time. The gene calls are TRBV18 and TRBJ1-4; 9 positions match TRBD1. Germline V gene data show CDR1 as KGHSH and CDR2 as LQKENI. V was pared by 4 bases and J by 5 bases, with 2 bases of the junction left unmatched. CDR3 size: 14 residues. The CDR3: CASSQGTGNEKLFF. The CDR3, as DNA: TGTGCCAGCTCACAAGGGACAGGGAATGAAAAACTGTTTTTT.

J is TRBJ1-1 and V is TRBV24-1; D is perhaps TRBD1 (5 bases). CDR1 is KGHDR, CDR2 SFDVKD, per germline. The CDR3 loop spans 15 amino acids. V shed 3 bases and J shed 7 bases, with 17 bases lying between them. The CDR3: CATSDPSKGANEAFF. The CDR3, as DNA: TGTGCCACCAGTGATCCATCCAAAGGGGCGAATGAAGCTTTCTTT.

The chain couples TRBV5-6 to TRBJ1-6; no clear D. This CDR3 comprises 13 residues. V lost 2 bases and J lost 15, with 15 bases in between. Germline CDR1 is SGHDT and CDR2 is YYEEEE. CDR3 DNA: TGTGCCAGCAGCTTCGCACAGTCAGTTGGCCTCCACTTT. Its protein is CASSFAQSVGLHF.

CDR3 in amino acids: CATSRALDLFGTGAEQYF. DNA of the CDR3: TGTGCCACCAGCAGAGCATTAGACCTGTTTGGGACAGGTGCCGAGCAGTACTTC. The chain uses TRBV15 and TRBJ2-7; TRBD1 aligns across 8 bases. CDR1 is LNHNV, CDR2 YYDKDF, per germline (reference sequence). This CDR3 is built from 18 residues. Trimming removed 1 base from V and 6 bases from J; junction bases left unmatched: 17.

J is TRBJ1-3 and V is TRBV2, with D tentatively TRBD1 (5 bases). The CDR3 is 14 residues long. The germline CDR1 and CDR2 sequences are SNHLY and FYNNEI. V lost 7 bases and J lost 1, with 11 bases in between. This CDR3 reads CASTRQKSGNTIYF. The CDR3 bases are TGTGCCAGCACCCGACAGAAGTCTGGAAACACCATATATTTT.

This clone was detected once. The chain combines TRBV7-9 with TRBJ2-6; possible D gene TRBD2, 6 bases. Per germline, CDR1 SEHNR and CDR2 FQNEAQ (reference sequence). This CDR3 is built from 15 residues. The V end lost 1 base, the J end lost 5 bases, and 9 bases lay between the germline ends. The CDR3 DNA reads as TGTGCCAGCAGCTTAGGGGGACTCTGGGCCAACGTCCTGACTTTC. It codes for CASSLGGLWANVLTF. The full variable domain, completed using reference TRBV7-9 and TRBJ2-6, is DTGVSQNPRHKITKRGQNVTFRCDPISEHNRLYWYRQTLGQGPEFLTYFQNEAQLEKSRLLSDRFSAERPKGSFSTLEIQRTEQGDSAMYLCASSLGGLWANVLTFGAGSRLTVL.

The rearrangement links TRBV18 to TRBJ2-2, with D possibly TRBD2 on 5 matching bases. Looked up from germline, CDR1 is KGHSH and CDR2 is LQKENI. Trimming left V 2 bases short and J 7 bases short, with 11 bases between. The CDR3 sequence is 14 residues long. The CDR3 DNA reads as TGTGCCAGCTCACCAGTACCGAGCGGCGGGGAGCTGTTTTTT. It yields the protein CASSPVPSGGELFF.

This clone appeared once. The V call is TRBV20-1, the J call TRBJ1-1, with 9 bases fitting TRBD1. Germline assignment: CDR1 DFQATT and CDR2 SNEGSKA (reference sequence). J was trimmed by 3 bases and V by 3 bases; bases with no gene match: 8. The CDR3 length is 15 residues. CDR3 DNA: TGCAGTGCTAGTTGGACAGGGGCCGGGGACACTGAAGCTTTCTTT. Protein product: CSASWTGAGDTEAFF.

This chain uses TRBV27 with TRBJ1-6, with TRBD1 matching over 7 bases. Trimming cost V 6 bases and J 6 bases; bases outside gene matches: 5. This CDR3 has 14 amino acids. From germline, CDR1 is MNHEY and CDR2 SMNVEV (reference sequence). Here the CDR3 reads CASSRRDSNSPLHF. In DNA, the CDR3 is TGTGCCAGCAGCCGCCGGGACAGTAATTCACCCCTCCACTTT.

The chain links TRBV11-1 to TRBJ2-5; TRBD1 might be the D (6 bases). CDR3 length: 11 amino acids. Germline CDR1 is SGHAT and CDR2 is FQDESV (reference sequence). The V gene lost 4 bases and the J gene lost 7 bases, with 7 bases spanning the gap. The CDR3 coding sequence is TGTGCCAGCAGCTCAGGGGTGACCCAGTACTTC. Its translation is CASSSGVTQYF.

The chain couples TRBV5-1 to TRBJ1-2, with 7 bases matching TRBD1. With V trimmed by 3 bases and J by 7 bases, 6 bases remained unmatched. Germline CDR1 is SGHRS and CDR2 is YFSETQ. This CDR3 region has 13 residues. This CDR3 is CASSSQTGIGYTF. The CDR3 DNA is TGCGCCAGCAGCTCTCAGACAGGGATTGGCTACACCTTC.

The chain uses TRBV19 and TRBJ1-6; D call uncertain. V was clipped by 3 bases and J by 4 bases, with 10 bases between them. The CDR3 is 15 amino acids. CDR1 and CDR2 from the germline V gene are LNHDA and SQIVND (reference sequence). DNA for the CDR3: TGTGCCAGTAGTATTCAGGCCCTGTATAATTCACCCCTCCACTTT. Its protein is CASSIQALYNSPLHF.

The CDR3 loop is CAGGRQGYEQYF. The CDR3 nucleotides are TGTGCCGGTGGAAGACAGGGGTACGAGCAGTACTTC. The V and J genes are TRBV2 and TRBJ2-7; TRBD1 matches 8 bases. Germline V gene sequence: CDR1 SNHLY, CDR2 FYNNEI. Germline trimming cut 11 bases from V and 4 bases from J; bases unmatched to any gene: 7. This CDR3 has 12 amino acids.

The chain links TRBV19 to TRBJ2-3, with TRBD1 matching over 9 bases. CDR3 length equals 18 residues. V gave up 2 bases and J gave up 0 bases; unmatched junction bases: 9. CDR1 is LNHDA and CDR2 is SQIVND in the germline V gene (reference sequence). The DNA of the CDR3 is TGTGCCAGTAGTATACCGATATCCGGGACAGGGAGCACAGATACGCAGTATTTT. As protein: CASSIPISGTGSTDTQYF.

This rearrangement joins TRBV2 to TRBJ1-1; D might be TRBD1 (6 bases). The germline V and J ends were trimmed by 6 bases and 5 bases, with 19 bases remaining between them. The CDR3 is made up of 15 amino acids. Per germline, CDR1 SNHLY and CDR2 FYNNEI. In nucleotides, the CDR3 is TGTGCCAGCAGCTACGCGGGCGAAGGGGGAACTGAAGCTTTCTTT. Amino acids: CASSYAGEGGTEAFF.

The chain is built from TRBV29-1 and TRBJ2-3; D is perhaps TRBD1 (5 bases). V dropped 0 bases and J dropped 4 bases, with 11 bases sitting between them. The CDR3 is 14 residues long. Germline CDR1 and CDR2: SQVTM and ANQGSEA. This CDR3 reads CSVEEARAPDTQYF. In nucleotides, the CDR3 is TGCAGCGTTGAAGAAGCCAGGGCCCCAGATACGCAGTATTTT.

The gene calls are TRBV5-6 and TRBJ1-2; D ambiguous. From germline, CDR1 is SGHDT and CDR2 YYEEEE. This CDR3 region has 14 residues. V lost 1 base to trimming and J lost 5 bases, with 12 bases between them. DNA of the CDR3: TGTGCCAGCAGCTTGCGGGGTTACAGTTATGGCTACACCTTC. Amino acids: CASSLRGYSYGYTF.

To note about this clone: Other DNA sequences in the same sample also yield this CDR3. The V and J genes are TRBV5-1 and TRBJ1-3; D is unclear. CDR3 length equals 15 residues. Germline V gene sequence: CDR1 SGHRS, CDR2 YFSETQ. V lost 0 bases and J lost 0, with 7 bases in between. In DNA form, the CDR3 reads TGCGCCAGCAGCTTGGATGGCAGCTCTGGAAACACCATATATTTT. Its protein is CASSLDGSSGNTIYF.

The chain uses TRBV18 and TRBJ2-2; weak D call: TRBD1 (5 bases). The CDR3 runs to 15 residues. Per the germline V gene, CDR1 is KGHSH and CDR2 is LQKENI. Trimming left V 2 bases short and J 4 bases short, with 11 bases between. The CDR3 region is CASSPSLTGTGELFF. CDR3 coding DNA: TGTGCCAGCTCACCATCTCTAACAGGCACCGGGGAGCTGTTTTTT.

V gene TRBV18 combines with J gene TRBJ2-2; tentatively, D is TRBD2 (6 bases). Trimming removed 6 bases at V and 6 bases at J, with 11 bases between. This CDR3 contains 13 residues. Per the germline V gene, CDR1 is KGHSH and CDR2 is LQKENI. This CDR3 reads CASSGLNAGELFF. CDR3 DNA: TGTGCCAGCTCCGGACTAAATGCCGGGGAGCTGTTTTTT. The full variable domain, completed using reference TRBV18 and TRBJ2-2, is NAGVMQNPRHLVRRRGQEARLRCSPMKGHSHVYWYRQLPEEGLKFMVYLQKENIIDESGMPKERFSAEFPKEGPSILRIQQVVRGDSAAYFCASSGLNAGELFFGEGSRLTVL.

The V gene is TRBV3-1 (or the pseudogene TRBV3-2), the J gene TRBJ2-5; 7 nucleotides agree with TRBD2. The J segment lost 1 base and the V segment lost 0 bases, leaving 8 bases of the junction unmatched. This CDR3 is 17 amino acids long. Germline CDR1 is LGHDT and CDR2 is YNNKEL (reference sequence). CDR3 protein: CASSQDLTRTSQETQYF. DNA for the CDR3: TGTGCCAGCAGCCAAGATCTTACGAGGACTAGCCAAGAGACCCAGTACTTC.

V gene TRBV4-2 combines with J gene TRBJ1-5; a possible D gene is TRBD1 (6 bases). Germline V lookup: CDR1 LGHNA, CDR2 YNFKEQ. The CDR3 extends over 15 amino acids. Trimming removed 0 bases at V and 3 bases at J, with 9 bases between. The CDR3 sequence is CASSQDLGANQPQHF. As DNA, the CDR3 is TGTGCCAGCAGCCAAGATTTGGGGGCCAATCAGCCCCAGCATTTT.

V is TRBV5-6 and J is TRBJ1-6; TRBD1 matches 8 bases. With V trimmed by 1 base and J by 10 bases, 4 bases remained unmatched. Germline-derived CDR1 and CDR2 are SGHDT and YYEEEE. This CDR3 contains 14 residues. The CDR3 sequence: CASSLSGGRSPLHF. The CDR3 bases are TGTGCCAGCAGCTTGTCAGGGGGCCGCTCACCCCTCCACTTT.

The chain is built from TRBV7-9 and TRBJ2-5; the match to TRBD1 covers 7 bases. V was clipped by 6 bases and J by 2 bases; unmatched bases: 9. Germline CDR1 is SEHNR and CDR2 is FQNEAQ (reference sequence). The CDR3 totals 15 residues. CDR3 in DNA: TGTGCCAGCAGTTTCCTGGGACAGCTTCAAGAGACCCAGTACTTC. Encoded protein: CASSFLGQLQETQYF.

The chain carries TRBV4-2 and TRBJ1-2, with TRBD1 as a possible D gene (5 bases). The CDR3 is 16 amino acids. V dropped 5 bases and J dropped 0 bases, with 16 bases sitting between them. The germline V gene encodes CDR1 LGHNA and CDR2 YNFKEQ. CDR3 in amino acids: CASSSNRGTANYGYTF. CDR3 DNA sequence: TGTGCCAGCAGCTCTAATCGGGGGACCGCTAACTATGGCTACACCTTC.